This entry concerns a single T cell receptor beta chain. Trimming stripped 7 bases from V and 8 bases from J, with 15 bases between. Per germline, CDR1 SGHDT and CDR2 YYEEEE. The CDR3 spans 12 residues. TCRbeta library preparation incorporated unique molecular identifiers. TCRdb itself ran the PCR reads through MiXCR, one entry per CDR3 protein. The data hold approximately 340,000 distinct CDR3 sequences, with about 9.4% observed a single time. This entry comes from a study of T-cell reconstitution after alpha-beta-depleted transplantation in children. The sample in question was PBMCs from the stem cell graft donor, obtained from the stem cell graft. The V and J genes are TRBV5-6 and TRBJ1-1; D might be TRBD1 (5 bases). The origin of this receptor is a human donor who donated a stem cell graft to a child with acute lymphoblastic leukemia. The CDR3, as DNA: TGTGCCAGCCTTGGGGACGGGTCGGAAGCTTTCTTT. Its translation is CASLGDGSEAFF.